This TCR beta chain is from a study of T cell changes during pregnancy in multiple sclerosis (dated by TCRdb to 2018 to 2020). A note on the overall study: In women with multiple sclerosis, the researchers looked at how the T cell repertoire shifted as pregnancy progressed.

The germline V gene gives CDR1 as SNHLY and CDR2 as FYNNEI. The V end loses 4 bases and the J end loses 2 bases, and a stretch of 11 bases separates them. From cysteine to phenylalanine, the CDR3 is 14 amino acids long. Only the CDR3 region is kept as DNA, spanning 42 bases read in frame from base 1. As concerns this clone: There is no known antigen for this receptor. Base qualities are not at hand, and no much larger clone is one base apart.

The protocol used for the library was the immunoSEQ multiplex PCR assay. TCRdb's version of the immuneACCESS table is confined to in-frame rearrangements and falls short of the full clone set. An unresolved V gene accounts for under half of the shortfall where checked; the remainder is of unknown origin. The sample table records fewer than 45,000 clones; around 93% of these occur just once. The ten top clones hold approximately 0.61% of the sample. The rearranged chain carries TRBV2 and TRBJ1-1; too little of a D gene remains to name it. Sequencing used CD4+ T cells from peripheral blood mononuclear cells, obtained in the third trimester of pregnancy. The sequence was obtained from a female donor with multiple sclerosis, enrolled in a pregnancy study. The nucleotide sequence reads as follows: TGTGCCAGCAGTGGTTCGCGGATCAACACTGAAGCTTTCTTT. Protein translation: CASSGSRINTEAFF.